Listed below are T cell receptor beta chains from one sample, sequenced in a study of graft-versus-host responses after intestinal transplantation. The repertoire was sequenced with immunoSEQ multiplex PCR; TCRdb's copy has only in-frame clones and lacks some. The sample contains about 23,000 clones, approximately 90% of which appear only once. Sequencing was performed on PBMCs, taken around 38 days after intestinal transplant. These receptors were collected from a human patient who received an intestinal transplant, so some T cells may come from the graft donor. Both conserved end residues are part of each CDR3. The order of the fields is J gene, clone size, D gene, V gene, CDR3 DNA, CDR3 protein. The D gene is left open where the match is weak. Clone size, where shown, is once, few, many, or a class for clones that have expanded.

J gene: TRBJ2-3; clone size: .; D gene: .; V gene: TRBV28; CDR3 DNA: TGTGCCAGCAGTTTTGGGGGCGGTGGAACAGATACGCAGTATTTT; CDR3 protein: CASSFGGGGTDTQYF
J gene: TRBJ1-2; clone size: .; D gene: .; V gene: TRBV5-1; CDR3 DNA: TGCGCCAGCAGAGGACCCAAACAGGGTAACTATGGCTACACCTTC; CDR3 protein: CASRGPKQGNYGYTF
J gene: TRBJ2-7; clone size: .; D gene: .; V gene: TRBV13; CDR3 DNA: TGTGCCAGCAGCTTTTTCCCATCCTACGAGCAGTACTTC; CDR3 protein: CASSFFPSYEQYF
J gene: TRBJ1-4; clone size: .; D gene: .; V gene: TRBV4-1; CDR3 DNA: TGCGCCAGCAGCCAAGCCTCGACTAATGAAAAACTGTTTTTT; CDR3 protein: CASSQASTNEKLFF
J gene: TRBJ1-1; clone size: once; D gene: .; V gene: TRBV19; CDR3 DNA: TGTGCCAGTAGTGGGGTCAGGGGCTGGGTACTGGACACTGAAGCTTTCTTT; CDR3 protein: CASSGVRGWVLDTEAFF
J gene: TRBJ2-7; clone size: once; D gene: TRBD1; V gene: TRBV28; CDR3 DNA: TGTGCCAGCAGTTTTGTGGACAGGGCTTACGAGCAGTACTTC; CDR3 protein: CASSFVDRAYEQYF
J gene: TRBJ2-4; clone size: .; D gene: .; V gene: TRBV18; CDR3 DNA: TGTGCCAGCTCACCATACACAGGGGCCAAAAACATTCAGTACTTC; CDR3 protein: CASSPYTGAKNIQYF
J gene: TRBJ2-7; clone size: few; D gene: TRBD2; V gene: TRBV6-1; CDR3 DNA: TGTGCCACCCTGGCTAGCGGGAGCCACGAGCAGTACTTC; CDR3 protein: CATLASGSHEQYF
J gene: TRBJ1-1; clone size: once; D gene: .; V gene: TRBV19; CDR3 DNA: TGTGCCAGTGGTCAGGGAATGAACACTGAAGCTTTCTTT; CDR3 protein: CASGQGMNTEAFF
J gene: TRBJ2-3; clone size: .; D gene: .; V gene: TRBV7-3; CDR3 DNA: TGTGCCAGCAGCCAGGCCGCAGATACGCAGTATTTT; CDR3 protein: CASSQAADTQYF
J gene: TRBJ2-1; clone size: .; D gene: .; V gene: TRBV14; CDR3 DNA: TGTGCCAGCAGCCCTATCGTAGGCGGGTACAATGAGCAGTTCTTC; CDR3 protein: CASSPIVGGYNEQFF
J gene: TRBJ1-5; clone size: .; D gene: .; V gene: TRBV7-6; CDR3 DNA: TGTGCCAGTTCGGATTTTAATCAGCCCCAGCATTTT; CDR3 protein: CASSDFNQPQHF
J gene: TRBJ2-7; clone size: .; D gene: TRBD1; V gene: TRBV4-1; CDR3 DNA: TGCGCCAGCAGCCAAGGGGGACAGGGGGCATACTACGAGCAGTACTTC; CDR3 protein: CASSQGGQGAYYEQYF
J gene: TRBJ2-3; clone size: .; D gene: .; V gene: TRBV15; CDR3 DNA: TGTGCCACCAGCAGAGGCCTAGGTTCCACAGATACGCAGTATTTT; CDR3 protein: CATSRGLGSTDTQYF
J gene: TRBJ2-1; clone size: .; D gene: .; V gene: TRBV7-9; CDR3 DNA: TGTGCCAGCAGCCCCCGCGCCTCCGATGAGCAGTTCTTC; CDR3 protein: CASSPRASDEQFF
J gene: TRBJ2-3; clone size: .; D gene: .; V gene: TRBV2; CDR3 DNA: TGTGCCAGCAGTGCCCCGGGTTTGACCACAGATACGCAGTATTTT; CDR3 protein: CASSAPGLTTDTQYF
J gene: TRBJ1-2; clone size: .; D gene: .; V gene: TRBV6-9; CDR3 DNA: TGTGCCAGCAGTTACAGAGGCTACACCTTC; CDR3 protein: CASSYRGYTF
J gene: TRBJ2-7; clone size: .; D gene: .; V gene: TRBV13; CDR3 DNA: TGTGCCAGCAGCTTGGGGGCTAGCGAGATCTACGAGCAGTACTTC; CDR3 protein: CASSLGASEIYEQYF
J gene: TRBJ1-5; clone size: .; D gene: .; V gene: TRBV9; CDR3 DNA: TGTGCCAGCAGCGTAGGGGGGAATAGCAATCAGCCCCAGCATTTT; CDR3 protein: CASSVGGNSNQPQHF